This T cell receptor beta chain was profiled in a study of shared clonotypes between healthy human individuals. Study-wide background: Plates per donor: three CD4 naive, three CD4 memory, two CD8 naive, one CD8 memory. Overall study findings and caveats: Rarefaction analysis demonstrated incomplete sorted-subset sequencing notwithstanding large depth. Lower generation probabilities were found for non-shared clonotypes than for those shared by all four donors. Sharing across several donors was seen in approximately 5.2% of naive CD4 clonotypes.

Repertoires were generated with immunoSEQ multiplex PCR, while TCRdb's copy carries only in-frame clones and drops some. The sample carries 2 million to 2.5 million clones, approximately 94% recorded once. Comment on this clone: Its antigen is as yet unknown.

The CDR3 is 15 residues long. Germline CDR1 is KGHSH and CDR2 is LQKENI. V was trimmed by 1 base and J by 3 bases, leaving 13 bases between them. The chain uses TRBV18 and TRBJ2-7; possibly TRBD1 for D (5 bases). What was sequenced was naive CD4+ T cells sorted from blood. As to subset: CD45RA+ positively selected. The clonotype comes from a man aged 18-30 years in good health. CDR3 nucleotides: TGTGCCAGCTCACCACGAAGGGGTGAGGACTACGAGCAGTACTTC. The encoded protein is CASSPRRGEDYEQYF.